The 27 T cell receptor beta chains in this list originate from one sample, sequenced in a study of neurological immune-mediated disorders. TCRdb reanalysed the 5' RACE reads using MiXCR and keeps one entry per CDR3 protein. The data hold under 80,000 distinct CDR3 sequences, with about 9.5% observed a single time. Sequenced material: PBMCs. Source of these receptors: a man aged 50 to 59 in good health.

Concerning this clonotype: The junction shows a germline mismatch at one end, possibly a read error. V usage is TRBV7-2 and J usage is TRBJ2-3; D is perhaps TRBD2 (5 bases). CDR3 length: 16 residues. Germline CDR1 reads SGHTA; CDR2 reads FQGNSA. CDR3 nucleotides: TGTGCCAGCAGCGCCACTAGTGGGGAGAGCACATATACGCAGTATTTT. Translating gives CASSATSGESTYTQYF. Complete variable domain (other parts from reference TRBV7-2 and TRBJ2-3): GAGVSQSPSNKVTEKGKDVELRCDPISGHTALYWYRQSLGQGLEFLIYFQGNSAPDKSGLPSDRFSAERTGGSVSTLTIQRTQQEDSAVYLCASSATSGESTYTQYFGPGTRLTVL.

About this clonotype: One end of the junction varies from germline; a read error may be responsible. V is TRBV9 and J is TRBJ2-4, with D perhaps matching TRBD2 (5 bases). The CDR3 runs to 14 residues. The V gene's germline CDR1 is SGDLS and CDR2 YYNGEE. The DNA of the CDR3 is TGTGCCAGCATCCCAAGCGGAGCCAGAAACATTCAGTACTTC. It codes for CASIPSGARNIQYF.

The table lists this clonotype with many counts. The V gene is TRBV7-6, the J gene TRBJ1-1; D is ambiguous. With 8 bases removed from V and 1 base from J, the gap between germline ends came to 8 bases. The germline V gene encodes CDR1 SGHVS and CDR2 FNYEAQ. CDR3 length: 12 residues. For the CDR3, the DNA is TGTGCCAGCGCAAGGGCGAACACTGAAGCTTTCTTT. Protein: CASARANTEAFF.

There are many counts of this clonotype. Written as DNA, the CDR3 is TGTGCCACCCGTCCAGGGCCGCATGATAATGAAAAACTGTTTTTT. Protein sequence: CATRPGPHDNEKLFF. The chain has TRBV15 and TRBJ1-4, with TRBD1 as a possible D gene (5 bases). CDR3 length equals 15 residues. Germline V gene lookup returns CDR1 LNHNV and CDR2 YYDKDF (reference sequence). Trimming removed 8 bases at V and 4 bases at J, with 17 bases between.

The genes are TRBV9 and TRBJ2-3, with TRBD2 matching 12 bases. Germline V CDR1 and CDR2: SGDLS, YYNGEE. The CDR3 is 17 residues long. Trimming at V came to 2 bases and at J to 2 bases, leaving 6 bases not matched to a gene. CDR3 residues: CASSVSSGGVITDTQYF. The CDR3 DNA is TGTGCCAGCAGCGTCTCTAGCGGGGGGGTTATCACAGATACGCAGTATTTT. The whole variable domain, remainder taken from reference TRBV9 and TRBJ2-3, is DSGVTQTPKHLITATGQRVTLRCSPRSGDLSVYWYQQSLDQGLQFLIQYYNGEERAKGNILERFSAQQFPDLHSELNLSSLELGDSALYFCASSVSSGGVITDTQYFGPGTRLTVL.

This clonotype was counted at least ten times. The chain combines TRBV2 with TRBJ2-7, with 9 bases identical to TRBD1. The junction had 3 bases not matched to a gene; V was cut back by 6 bases and J by 6 bases. Per germline, CDR1 SNHLY and CDR2 FYNNEI. The CDR3 contains 12 residues. In nucleotides, the CDR3 is TGTGCCAGCAGGGGACAGGGTGGCGAGCAGTACTTC. The encoded protein is CASRGQGGEQYF.

This clonotype was seen at least ten times. The V gene is TRBV5-1, the J gene TRBJ2-7; D remains ambiguous. The CDR3 covers 15 residues. Per the germline V gene, CDR1 is SGHRS and CDR2 is YFSETQ. V lost 0 bases and J 2 bases, leaving 12 bases between the germline ends. CDR3 region: CASSLAASGTYEQYF. DNA for the CDR3: TGCGCCAGCAGCTTGGCCGCGAGTGGAACCTACGAGCAGTACTTC. The full variable domain, completed using reference TRBV5-1 and TRBJ2-7, is KAGVTQTPRYLIKTRGQQVTLSCSPISGHRSVSWYQQTPGQGLQFLFEYFSETQRNKGNFPGRFSGRQFSNSRSEMNVSTLELGDSALYLCASSLAASGTYEQYFGPGTRLTVT.

This clonotype has ten or more counts. The rearrangement links TRBV20-1 to TRBJ2-2; D might be TRBD1 or TRBD2, each matching 5 bases. This CDR3 is built from 16 residues. Between the trimmed V and J ends, which lost 0 bases and 8 bases, there was a span of 19 bases. Germline loops: CDR1 DFQATT, CDR2 SNEGSKA (reference sequence). For the CDR3, the DNA is TGCAGTGCTAGAGATCCCTCGGGGACCGCAAGGGGGGAGCTGTTTTTT. This sequence encodes CSARDPSGTARGELFF.

The sample holds many counts of this clonotype. The CDR3 bases are TGTGCCAGCAGCCGAGGAGGGGGCGTTTATGGGAACACTGAAGCTTTCTTT. Translating it yields CASSRGGGVYGNTEAFF. The rearrangement joins TRBV11-2 to TRBJ1-1; TRBD1 agrees at 7 bases. The V gene's germline CDR1 is SGHAT and CDR2 FQNNGV. This CDR3 is built from 17 residues. Unmatched junction bases numbered 13, after V lost 5 bases and J lost 1 base.

Ten or more counts support this clonotype. The V and J genes are TRBV5-1 and TRBJ2-5; 8 bases agree with TRBD2. Per the germline V gene, CDR1 is SGHRS and CDR2 is YFSETQ. With V trimmed by 0 bases and J by 5 bases, 3 bases remained unmatched. The length of the CDR3 is 14 residues. The CDR3, as DNA: TGCGCCAGCAGCTTGGGGGCGGGAGGCGAGACCCAGTACTTC. Its translation: CASSLGAGGETQYF.

This chain links TRBV7-9 with TRBJ1-4; D gene ambiguous. V was cut by 6 bases and J by 8 bases, with 25 bases left in between. Germline CDR1 reads SEHNR; CDR2 reads FQNEAQ (reference sequence). The CDR3 has 17 residues. The CDR3 nucleotides are TGTGCCAGCAGACCCAGCCGGGGATACCCGTTTGGAGAAAAACTGTTTTTT. Translating it yields CASRPSRGYPFGEKLFF.

The sample holds many counts of this clonotype. The chain joins TRBV9 to TRBJ2-2; TRBD1 matches at 10 bases. Germline-derived CDR1 and CDR2 are SGDLS and YYNGEE. V trimming: 3 bases; J trimming: 6 bases; junction bases outside the gene matches: 5. The CDR3 has 15 amino acids. In DNA, the CDR3 is TGTGCCAGCAGCGGAGACAGGGGGCGCCCCGGGGAGCTGTTTTTT. Protein: CASSGDRGRPGELFF. The full variable domain, completed using reference TRBV9 and TRBJ2-2, is DSGVTQTPKHLITATGQRVTLRCSPRSGDLSVYWYQQSLDQGLQFLIQYYNGEERAKGNILERFSAQQFPDLHSELNLSSLELGDSALYFCASSGDRGRPGELFFGEGSRLTVL.

In regard to this clonotype: An end of the junction does not agree with germline; a read error may underlie this. V and J are TRBV9 and TRBJ2-5; D is perhaps TRBD2 (6 bases). The CDR3 contains 15 residues. Germline CDR1 SGDLS, CDR2 YYNGEE. This chain's CDR3 is CASRVAAGRSETRYF. The CDR3 nucleotides are TGTGCCAGCAGAGTAGCCGCGGGGAGGTCGGAGACCCGGTACTTC.

In this sample, this clonotype turned up many times. CDR3 in DNA: TGCAGTGCTAGTTTGTGGGGTGATGAGCAGTTCTTC. Encoded protein: CSASLWGDEQFF. V is TRBV20-1 and J is TRBJ2-1; D gene unclear. The CDR3 covers 12 residues. Deletions cut 3 bases from V and 8 bases from J, with 11 bases between. CDR1 and CDR2 (germline): DFQATT, SNEGSKA (reference sequence).

In this sample, this clonotype turned up many times. This chain joins TRBV15 and TRBJ1-1; the D is unclear. Germline CDR1 LNHNV, CDR2 YYDKDF (reference sequence). The CDR3 loop spans 15 amino acids. Trimming took 1 base from V and 0 from J, leaving 9 bases between them. The CDR3 is CATSRVWNLNTEAFF. The CDR3 coding sequence is TGTGCCACCAGCAGAGTGTGGAATCTGAACACTGAAGCTTTCTTT.

This clonotype has a count of ten or more. The chain is built from TRBV3-1 and TRBJ2-5; D is possibly TRBD1 (5 bases). CDR1 and CDR2 (germline): LGHDT, YNNKEL (reference sequence). The CDR3 is 14 residues long. Trimming removed 2 bases at V and 1 base at J, with 8 bases between. CDR3 DNA sequence: TGTGCCAGCAGCCAATCAGGGCCCCAAGAGACCCAGTACTTC. Its translation: CASSQSGPQETQYF.

This clonotype was counted a few times. A much larger clone lies one base from this, so it may be a read error. The chain links TRBV6-2 or TRBV6-3 to TRBJ1-1, with D possibly matching TRBD1 (5 bases). Germline CDR1 MNHEY, CDR2 SVGEGT. The CDR3 runs 14 residues. CDR3 bases: TGTGCCAGCAGTTCGGGGGAGACAAACACTGAAGCTATCTTT. Amino acid sequence: CASSSGETNTEAIF.

The chain is built from TRBV3-1 and TRBJ1-5; 7 positions agree with TRBD1. Germline CDR1 reads LGHDT; CDR2 reads YNNKEL (reference sequence). This CDR3 comprises 15 residues. Trimming removed 0 bases from V and 7 bases from J; junction bases left unmatched: 6. The CDR3 region has the DNA TGTGCCAGCAGCCAAGAGTTAGGGGGCGGACAGCCCCAGCATTTT. It specifies CASSQELGGGQPQHF.

The CDR3 reads CATSESGTINEQFF. The CDR3 DNA sequence: TGTGCCACCAGTGAATCCGGGACCATCAATGAGCAGTTCTTC. The rearrangement links TRBV24-1 to TRBJ2-1; D may correspond to TRBD1 or TRBD2 (5 bases each). The V end lost 4 bases, the J end lost 6 bases, and 12 bases lay between the germline ends. This CDR3 is built from 14 residues. Germline CDR1 KGHDR, CDR2 SFDVKD.

This clonotype was seen ten or more times. The chain links TRBV7-2 to TRBJ1-2, with D possibly matching TRBD1 (6 bases). Germline V gene sequence: CDR1 SGHTA, CDR2 FQGNSA. V dropped 5 bases and J dropped 2 bases, with 12 bases sitting between them. The CDR3 extends over 14 amino acids. CDR3 DNA: TGTGCCAGCAGCAGGGTACAGGGAAACTATGGCTACACCTTC. It codes for CASSRVQGNYGYTF.

The chain combines TRBV28 with TRBJ2-7; weak D call: TRBD2 (5 bases). Germline V gene sequence: CDR1 MDHEN, CDR2 SYDVKM. The CDR3 spans 13 residues. V dropped 6 bases and J dropped 12 bases, with 21 bases sitting between them. The CDR3 nucleotides read TGTGCCAGCAGCCGGTTGGGAGCCATCGTCCTGTACTTC. This encodes CASSRLGAIVLYF.

This clonotype has at least ten counts. The chain combines TRBV3-1 with TRBJ2-1; no clear D gene. The germline V and J ends were trimmed by 6 bases and 10 bases, with 16 bases remaining between them. Per germline, CDR1 LGHDT and CDR2 YNNKEL (reference sequence). CDR3 length: 13 amino acids. The CDR3 DNA follows: TGTGCCAGCAGTCCCATGCCATCATGGGAGCAGTTCTTC. Translating gives CASSPMPSWEQFF.

This clonotype has at least ten counts. The chain has TRBV5-1 and TRBJ1-2, with D unresolved. This CDR3 has 15 amino acids. Germline CDR1 and CDR2: SGHRS and YFSETQ. Trimming stripped 2 bases from V and 0 bases from J, with 11 bases between. CDR3 in DNA: TGCGCCAGCAGCTTATATCGGGGAGCTAACTATGGCTACACCTTC. Protein: CASSLYRGANYGYTF.

In this sample, this clonotype turned up many times. This rearrangement joins TRBV28 to TRBJ2-1; D is ambiguous. Germline CDR1 reads MDHEN; CDR2 reads SYDVKM. V lost 6 bases to trimming and J lost 8 bases, with 5 bases between them. The CDR3 loop spans 10 amino acids. For the CDR3, the DNA is TGTGCCAGCAGCCTCTATGAGCAGTTCTTC. This gives the protein CASSLYEQFF.

The sample holds many counts of this clonotype. Here the CDR3 DNA reads TGCGCCAGCAGGTCGGGACTAGCGGGAGGGCCTCGGTTCTTC. Translating it yields CASRSGLAGGPRFF. This sequence joins TRBV5-1 and TRBJ2-1; the match to TRBD2 covers 16 bases. CDR3 length equals 14 residues. The germline CDR1 and CDR2 sequences are SGHRS and YFSETQ. V was clipped by 5 bases and J by 15 bases; unmatched bases: 8.

The J gene is TRBJ2-4, the V gene TRBV4-2; D may be TRBD2 (5 bases). Germline V gene data show CDR1 as LGHNA and CDR2 as YNFKEQ. Deletions cut 0 bases from V and 2 bases from J, with 8 bases between. CDR3 length: 15 amino acids. The DNA for the CDR3 is TGTGCCAGCAGCCAAGATGAGGGAACCAAAAACATTCAGTACTTC. Translated: CASSQDEGTKNIQYF.

For this clonotype: Just one base apart from a much larger clone, this may be a read error. The chain links TRBV7-2 to TRBJ1-4; D is uncertain. The CDR3 has 14 residues. Germline CDR1 SGHTA, CDR2 FQGNSA. CDR3: CDSSPARISEKLFF. The CDR3 DNA follows: TGTGACAGCAGCCCTGCAAGGATAAGTGAAAAACTGTTTTTT.